Given below is one T cell receptor beta chain in context. For the second PCR, which ran for roughly 6 to 12 cycles, a sample-barcoded 5' primer and a J-beta primer mix were used. TCRdb processed the 5' RACE reads anew with MiXCR; each CDR3 protein has one entry. The sample carries approximately 900,000 distinct CDR3 sequences, 25% to 35% recorded once. Per germline, CDR1 MNHNS and CDR2 SASEGT. V gave up 10 bases and J gave up 3 bases; unmatched junction bases: 4. CDR3 size: 13 residues. The data derive from a study of blood T cells in healthy people across ages. These data also featured in a second study, about T cells of mothers and their children.

The sample comprised blood. This clonotype was obtained from a woman aged 40-49 years in good health. The chain is built from TRBV6-1 and TRBJ2-3; 10 bases are a match to TRBD2. The CDR3 reads CATGLAETDTQYF. In DNA form, the CDR3 reads TGTGCCACTGGACTAGCGGAGACAGATACGCAGTATTTT.